These 6 T cell receptor beta chains were all obtained from the same sample, sequenced in a study of tumor-infiltrating lymphocytes in localized non-small cell lung cancer. The table came from immunoSEQ multiplex PCR; TCRdb's copy has only in-frame clones and leaves some out. The sample has around 10,000 clones; roughly 60% are singletons. Sequencing was done on a sample of uninvolved lung tissue not adjacent to the tumor. The receptors were gathered from a human donor with non-small cell lung cancer.

This clone was seen a handful of times. The CDR3 here is CASSFQRLAEETQYF. The CDR3 region has the DNA TGCGCCAGCAGCTTCCAGAGACTAGCGGAAGAGACCCAGTACTTC. The J gene is TRBJ2-5, the V gene TRBV5-1; 9 bases fit TRBD2. Trimming cost V 2 bases and J 3 bases; bases outside gene matches: 5. The CDR3 sequence is 15 residues long. The germline CDR1 and CDR2 sequences are SGHRS and YFSETQ.

J is TRBJ1-2 and V is TRBV19, with 9 nucleotides matching TRBD1. After removal of 7 bases from V and 4 bases from J, the junction contained 13 bases not matched to a gene. The CDR3 consists of 16 residues. Looked up from germline, CDR1 is LNHDA and CDR2 is SQIVND (reference sequence). This CDR3 reads CASIPSGTGIPYGYTF. The CDR3 region has the DNA TGTGCCAGTATCCCGTCCGGGACAGGGATTCCCTATGGCTACACCTTC.

The chain couples TRBV5-1 to TRBJ2-6, with D perhaps assigned TRBD1 or TRBD2 (5 bases each). V lost 0 bases to trimming and J lost 0 bases, with 13 bases between them. This CDR3 is built from 18 residues. Germline V gene data show CDR1 as SGHRS and CDR2 as YFSETQ. CDR3 nucleotides: TGCGCCAGCAGCTTGGTTCCGGGACGGCCCTCTGGGGCCAACGTCCTGACTTTC. This sequence encodes CASSLVPGRPSGANVLTF.

This chain connects TRBV7-2 to TRBJ1-5; TRBD1 matches at 8 bases. Trimming cost V 6 bases and J 1 base; bases outside gene matches: 5. Germline CDR1 and CDR2: SGHTA and FQGNSA. The CDR3 contains 15 residues. The CDR3, as DNA: TGTGCCAGCAGTTCCCAGGGGGCAAGCAATCAGCCCCAGCATTTT. Encoded protein: CASSSQGASNQPQHF.

V is TRBV5-1 and J is TRBJ1-4; 7 bases align to TRBD1. CDR1 SGHRS and CDR2 YFSETQ come from the germline V gene. J lost 2 bases, V lost 2 bases, and 3 bases had no gene match. The CDR3 runs 15 residues. In DNA, the CDR3 is TGCGCCAGCAGCTTTCGACAGGGCACTAATGAAAAACTGTTTTTT. Amino acid sequence: CASSFRQGTNEKLFF.

The CDR3 DNA is TGTGCCAGCAGCAAAGCGCAGGTTAAGGGGGACTCTGAAGCTTTCTTT. Protein sequence: CASSKAQVKGDSEAFF. This chain joins TRBV21-1 and TRBJ1-1. TRBV21-1 is a pseudogene segment. CDR3 length: 16 amino acids.